One and the same sample provided the 29 T cell receptor beta chains below, sequenced in a study of OX40 agonist ivuxolimab in advanced cancers. Here immunoSEQ multiplex PCR was the method, and the copy in TCRdb shows in-frame clones only, minus some. The table has 70,000 or so clones, around nine tenths seen once. This material consisted of CD4+ or CD8+ T cells sorted from blood, taken in a trial of the OX40 agonist ivuxolimab. The source is an adult with an advanced solid tumor such as melanoma, head and neck, liver or kidney cancer.

This chain uses TRBV10-3 with TRBJ2-7, with 8 bases matching TRBD1. Germline V gives CDR1 ENHRY, CDR2 SYGVKD. The V and J ends lost 8 bases and 0 bases, in that order; junction bases with no gene match: 6. The CDR3 consists of 14 residues. The DNA of the CDR3 is TGTGCCATCGGACAGGGCCTCAGCTCCTACGAGCAGTACTTC. Translation: CAIGQGLSSYEQYF.

The CDR3 loop reads CAWKKGWGSPLHF. The DNA of the CDR3 is TGTGCCTGGAAAAAGGGTTGGGGATCACCCCTCCACTTT. This chain joins TRBV30 and TRBJ1-6; D is unclear. V was shortened by 4 bases and J by 10 bases, with 14 bases between the two germline ends. CDR1 and CDR2 (germline): GTSNPN, SVGIG (reference sequence). This CDR3 has 13 amino acids.

V usage is TRBV7-9 and J usage is TRBJ2-7; 8 positions match TRBD2. Per the germline V gene, CDR1 is SEHNR and CDR2 is FQNEAQ (reference sequence). The CDR3 extends over 13 amino acids. V was clipped by 5 bases and J by 5 bases; unmatched bases: 5. The CDR3 region has the DNA TGTGCCAGCAGCCCCCGGGGGGGGAACGAGCAGTACTTC. Protein product: CASSPRGGNEQYF. The full variable domain, with the rest looked up from reference TRBV7-9 and TRBJ2-7, is DTGVSQNPRHKITKRGQNVTFRCDPISEHNRLYWYRQTLGQGPEFLTYFQNEAQLEKSRLLSDRFSAERPKGSFSTLEIQRTEQGDSAMYLCASSPRGGNEQYFGPGTRLTVT.

V usage is TRBV5-8 and J usage is TRBJ2-5; D ambiguous. Germline lookup yields CDR1 SGHTS and CDR2 YDEGEE. This CDR3 is built from 14 residues. V was cut by 2 bases and J by 4 bases, with 12 bases left in between. The CDR3 reads CASSFGRLAETQYF. The CDR3 DNA sequence: TGTGCCAGCAGCTTCGGACGGTTAGCAGAGACCCAGTACTTC.

This chain links TRBV7-8 with TRBJ2-7, with 8 bases matching TRBD2. The CDR3 has 15 amino acids. V dropped 2 bases and J dropped 1; count of bases not matched to a gene: 4. Germline V gene sequence: CDR1 SGHVS, CDR2 FQNEAQ. In DNA form, the CDR3 reads TGTGCCAGCAGCTTACTGACTAGCGCGTCCTACGAGCAGTACTTC. It codes for CASSLLTSASYEQYF.

The chain employs TRBV7-9 and TRBJ2-7, with 9 bases fitting TRBD1. This CDR3 comprises 15 residues. V shed 7 bases and J 1 base; nucleotides not matched to a gene: 8. Germline CDR1 is SEHNR and CDR2 is FQNEAQ (reference sequence). The CDR3 loop is CASTPQGAQSYEQYF. The CDR3, as DNA: TGTGCCAGCACCCCACAGGGGGCTCAGTCCTACGAGCAGTACTTC.

The V call is TRBV2, the J call TRBJ2-7; TRBD2 matches 11 bases. V lost 7 bases to trimming and J lost 2 bases; unmatched junction nucleotides: 4. Germline CDR1 SNHLY, CDR2 FYNNEI. There are 14 residues in the CDR3. Here the CDR3 reads CASMGTSGTYEQYF. CDR3 DNA sequence: TGTGCCAGCATGGGGACTAGCGGAACCTACGAGCAGTACTTC.

The genes are TRBV29-1 and TRBJ2-1; the D is unclear. Trimming left V 4 bases short and J 3 bases short, with 13 bases between. CDR3 length equals 14 residues. The germline V gene encodes CDR1 SQVTM and CDR2 ANQGSEA. CDR3 sequence reads: CSVAPRLDYNEQFF. DNA for the CDR3: TGCAGCGTTGCCCCGAGACTGGACTACAATGAGCAGTTCTTC.

DNA of the CDR3: TGTGCCAGCAGCTTGCTAGCGGGAGGCGAGCAGTACTTC. Translation: CASSLLAGGEQYF. The chain couples TRBV5-6 to TRBJ2-7; TRBD2 agrees at 11 bases. The CDR3 has 13 residues. The junction had 0 bases not matched to a gene; V was cut back by 1 base and J by 6 bases. Germline loops: CDR1 SGHDT, CDR2 YYEEEE.

The chain uses TRBV25-1 and TRBJ1-2, with no clear D. Trimming removed 0 bases at V and 2 bases at J, with 10 bases between. The CDR3 length is 15 residues. Germline CDR1 is MGHDK and CDR2 is SYGVNS. The CDR3 spells CASSEYGSPNYGYTF. In DNA form, the CDR3 reads TGTGCCAGCAGTGAATATGGCAGTCCGAACTATGGCTACACCTTC.

The CDR3 DNA sequence: TGTGCCAGCAGAAAGGGGCAAATCACAGATACGCAGTATTTT. Translation: CASRKGQITDTQYF. The rearrangement uses TRBV6-5 and TRBJ2-3, with D possibly being TRBD1 (5 bases). CDR1 MNHEY and CDR2 SVGAGI come from the germline V gene. The CDR3 spans 14 residues. Trimming pared 6 bases from V and 2 bases from J, leaving 12 bases between.

The V call is TRBV5-4, the J call TRBJ2-1, with TRBD2 matching 12 bases. CDR3 length equals 15 residues. V lost 4 bases and J lost 9; bases outside the gene matches: 8. Germline V gives CDR1 SGHNT, CDR2 YYREEE (reference sequence). CDR3 protein: CASSQTSGRFSEQFF. CDR3 nucleotide sequence: TGTGCCAGCAGCCAGACTAGCGGGAGATTTAGTGAGCAGTTCTTC.

This clone was recorded once. The rearrangement links TRBV23-1 to TRBJ2-1; D gene ambiguous. TRBV23-1 is an open reading frame, and its role is uncertain. The CDR3 is made up of 13 amino acids. The germline V and J ends were trimmed by 7 bases and 4 bases, with 11 bases remaining between them. DNA of the CDR3: TGCGCCAGCACCCCTAGAGGTTACAATGAGCAGTTCTTC. Its translation: CASTPRGYNEQFF.

The chain recombines TRBV28 with TRBJ2-5; TRBD1 is a possible D gene (5 bases). This CDR3 has 14 amino acids. Germline V lookup: CDR1 MDHEN, CDR2 SYDVKM. V lost 5 bases and J 2 bases, leaving 12 bases between the germline ends. CDR3 amino acids: CASSDPGLQETQYF. The DNA for the CDR3 is TGTGCCAGCAGTGATCCAGGGCTTCAAGAGACCCAGTACTTC.

The rearrangement joins TRBV7-9 to TRBJ2-1, with 11 bases lining up with TRBD2. V lost 4 bases to trimming and J lost 6 bases; unmatched junction nucleotides: 11. CDR3 length: 17 residues. Germline V gene data show CDR1 as SEHNR and CDR2 as FQNEAQ (reference sequence). The CDR3 is CASSSRVSSGGINEQFF. The CDR3 nucleotides read TGTGCCAGCAGCTCCAGGGTTTCTAGCGGGGGGATCAATGAGCAGTTCTTC.

The J gene is TRBJ2-6, the V gene TRBV10-3; D is tentatively TRBD1 or TRBD2 (5 bases each). The germline gives CDR1 ENHRY, CDR2 SYGVKD. The length of the CDR3 is 15 residues. The V end was cut by 2 bases, the J end by 0 bases, with 5 bases between. In nucleotides, the CDR3 is TGTGCCATCAGTGAGGGGGGCTCTGGGGCCAACGTCCTGACTTTC. Translation: CAISEGGSGANVLTF.

The chain links TRBV5-4 to TRBJ2-3, with TRBD1 identical over 8 bases. The CDR3 covers 14 residues. With V trimmed by 6 bases and J by 0 bases, 3 bases remained unmatched. Germline V lookup: CDR1 SGHNT, CDR2 YYREEE (reference sequence). The CDR3 DNA reads as TGTGCCAGCATCGACAGGGGAAGCACAGATACGCAGTATTTT. Translation gives CASIDRGSTDTQYF.

The gene calls are TRBV19 and TRBJ2-3, with D tentatively TRBD1 (6 bases). The CDR3 covers 13 residues. Germline V gene sequence: CDR1 LNHDA, CDR2 SQIVND (reference sequence). Trimming removed 11 bases from V and 5 bases from J, with 17 bases in between. The CDR3 protein is CALVWAGEDTQYF. The CDR3 bases are TGTGCCCTAGTCTGGGCAGGGGAAGATACGCAGTATTTT.

The rearrangement links TRBV7-3 to TRBJ1-2; the D gene is possibly TRBD1 (5 bases). This CDR3 is 13 amino acids long. Germline CDR1 reads SGHTA; CDR2 reads FQGTGA. Trimming removed 0 bases at V and 7 bases at J, with 9 bases between. The CDR3 DNA reads TGTGCCAGCAGCTTAACCCCGGGGGGTGGCTACACCTTC. As protein: CASSLTPGGGYTF.

The chain combines TRBV7-3 with TRBJ2-2; 9 bases agree with TRBD1. Germline CDR1 is SGHTA and CDR2 is FQGTGA. J was trimmed by 0 bases and V by 4 bases; bases with no gene match: 3. The CDR3 consists of 16 residues. The CDR3 DNA reads as TGTGCCAGCAGCTCCGGACAGGGGACGAACACCGGGGAGCTGTTTTTT. Protein product: CASSSGQGTNTGELFF.

This clone was seen a single time. This chain connects TRBV18 to TRBJ2-1, with D maybe TRBD2 (5 bases). The CDR3 has 15 residues. Germline V gives CDR1 KGHSH, CDR2 LQKENI. The V gene lost 6 bases and the J gene lost 3 bases, with 15 bases spanning the gap. The CDR3 is CASSSGPRDYNEQFF. In DNA form, the CDR3 reads TGTGCCAGCTCTTCCGGGCCCCGGGACTACAATGAGCAGTTCTTC.

The chain recombines TRBV5-4 with TRBJ1-3; TRBD1 agrees at 9 bases. The CDR3 contains 14 residues. Trimming took 0 bases from V and 6 from J; bases not matched to a gene: 1. Germline-derived CDR1 and CDR2 are SGHNT and YYREEE (reference sequence). The CDR3 bases are TGTGCCAGCAGCTTGGAACAGGGGGCAAACACCATATATTTT. This encodes CASSLEQGANTIYF. Complete variable domain (other parts from reference TRBV5-4 and TRBJ1-3): ETGVTQSPTHLIKTRGQQVTLRCSSQSGHNTVSWYQQALGQGPQFIFQYYREEENGRGNFPPRFSGLQFPNYSSELNVNALELDDSALYLCASSLEQGANTIYFGEGSWLTVV.

About this clone: The junction does not match germline at one end; this may be a read error. J is TRBJ2-5 and V is TRBV11-3; weak D call: TRBD2 (6 bases). The CDR3 totals 15 residues. CDR1 is SGHNT, CDR2 YENEEA, per germline. CDR3 protein: CVSSLGATGGETQYF. The CDR3 nucleotides read TGTGTCAGCAGCTTAGGAGCTACCGGAGGGGAGACCCAGTACTTC.

The genes are TRBV9 and TRBJ2-1; D might be TRBD2 (6 bases). The CDR3 extends over 15 amino acids. From germline, CDR1 is SGDLS and CDR2 YYNGEE. Trimming shortened V by 0 bases and J by 1 base, and 8 bases separated the two germline ends. Written as DNA, the CDR3 is TGTGCCAGCAGCGTAGGGGACTTGTCCTACAATGAGCAGTTCTTC. It specifies CASSVGDLSYNEQFF. Full variable domain (rest looked up from reference TRBV9 and TRBJ2-1): DSGVTQTPKHLITATGQRVTLRCSPRSGDLSVYWYQQSLDQGLQFLIQYYNGEERAKGNILERFSAQQFPDLHSELNLSSLELGDSALYFCASSVGDLSYNEQFFGPGTRLTVL.

The CDR3 nucleotides read TGTGCCAGCAGTCGTGCCAGGACAGGGATACATGGCTACACCTTC. Its translation: CASSRARTGIHGYTF. This chain joins TRBV7-9 and TRBJ1-2, with 8 nucleotides matching TRBD1. The CDR3 length is 15 residues. In germline, CDR1 is SEHNR, CDR2 FQNEAQ (reference sequence). V trimming: 6 bases; J trimming: 6 bases; junction bases outside the gene matches: 12.

The chain carries TRBV6-5 and TRBJ1-4; tentative D call: TRBD1 (6 bases). V gave up 10 bases and J gave up 3 bases, with 9 bases separating them. Germline CDR1 is MNHEY and CDR2 is SVGAGI. The CDR3 sequence is 12 residues long. The CDR3 here is CATWGPNEKLFF. The CDR3 coding sequence is TGTGCCACATGGGGGCCTAATGAAAAACTGTTTTTT.

This chain joins TRBV9 and TRBJ2-5; D remains ambiguous. The CDR3 extends over 13 amino acids. In germline, CDR1 is SGDLS, CDR2 YYNGEE. Trimming shortened V by 0 bases and J by 6 bases, and 9 bases separated the two germline ends. The chain's CDR3 is CASSVDVQQTQYF. The DNA of the CDR3 is TGTGCCAGCAGCGTAGACGTACAACAGACCCAGTACTTC.

V usage is TRBV6-6 and J usage is TRBJ2-5, with 13 bases lining up with TRBD2. With 2 bases clipped from V and 4 bases from J, the junction kept 4 bases outside the gene matches. This CDR3 has 16 residues. Germline CDR1 and CDR2: MNHNY and SVGAGI (reference sequence). CDR3 amino acids: CASSYALAGGGETQYF. DNA for the CDR3: TGTGCCAGCAGTTACGCACTAGCGGGAGGGGGAGAGACCCAGTACTTC.

The CDR3 reads CASSLSAGYDYEQYF. The CDR3 nucleotides are TGTGCCAGCAGTTTATCTGCAGGGTACGACTACGAGCAGTACTTC. The chain has TRBV28 and TRBJ2-7, with a possible D match to TRBD1 (5 bases). The CDR3 contains 15 residues. V lost 1 base and J lost 3, with 13 bases in between. CDR1 is MDHEN and CDR2 is SYDVKM in the germline V gene.